Listed here are 31 T cell receptor beta chains from one sample, sequenced in a study of shared clonotypes between healthy human individuals. Data came from immunoSEQ multiplex PCR; TCRdb stores just in-frame clones and leaves some out. The sample includes some 980,000 clones, around three quarters seen only once; the top ten take about 1.5%. Sequenced: memory CD4+ T cells sorted from blood. Subset of the sample: CD45RA-negative fraction. Every receptor here comes from a young man in good health.

The J gene is TRBJ1-3, the V gene TRBV6-5; D unclear. Trimming stripped 6 bases from V and 0 bases from J, with 9 bases between. The CDR3 is made up of 14 amino acids. Looked up from germline, CDR1 is MNHEY and CDR2 is SVGAGI. The DNA for the CDR3 is TGTGCCAGCAGCACCGGTGGCTCTGGAAACACCATATATTTT. Translated, it gives CASSTGGSGNTIYF.

The J gene is TRBJ2-7, the V gene TRBV5-1; D is unclear. Trimming cost V 1 base and J 3 bases, with 5 bases left between them. This CDR3 has 12 residues. The germline V gene encodes CDR1 SGHRS and CDR2 YFSETQ. In DNA, the CDR3 is TGCGCCAGCAGCTTGAACCGCTACGAGCAGTACTTC. Protein: CASSLNRYEQYF.

Notes on this clone: The junction departs from germline at one end; a sequencing error may be responsible. The same CDR3 arises from other DNA sequences in this sample as well. The chain links TRBV11-2 to TRBJ2-5; 8 bases are a match to TRBD2. The CDR3 extends over 18 amino acids. Per the germline V gene, CDR1 is SGHAT and CDR2 is FQNNGV. The CDR3 protein is CASSLVSADGRAQETQYF. CDR3 bases: TGTGCCAGCAGCTTAGTATCCGCAGACGGGAGGGCTCAAGAAACCCAGTACTTC.

This clone was recorded a few times. The rearrangement uses TRBV18 and TRBJ1-1, with 8 bases matching TRBD1. CDR1 is KGHSH and CDR2 is LQKENI in the germline V gene. J gave up 8 bases and V 3 bases, and 5 bases lay outside the gene matches. This CDR3 comprises 13 residues. CDR3 coding DNA: TGTGCCAGCTCACCGTTACAGGGGGTGGAAGCTTTCTTT. Amino acids: CASSPLQGVEAFF.

The J gene is TRBJ2-2, the V gene TRBV5-1; D is perhaps TRBD1 or TRBD2 (5 bases each). Germline V lookup: CDR1 SGHRS, CDR2 YFSETQ. The V end lost 0 bases, the J end lost 1 base, and 10 bases lay between the germline ends. This CDR3 region has 16 residues. The CDR3 here is CASSLEGRMNTGELFF. In DNA form, the CDR3 reads TGCGCCAGCAGCTTGGAGGGACGGATGAACACCGGGGAGCTGTTTTTT. Looking up the rest from reference TRBV5-1 and TRBJ2-2 gives the full variable domain: KAGVTQTPRYLIKTRGQQVTLSCSPISGHRSVSWYQQTPGQGLQFLFEYFSETQRNKGNFPGRFSGRQFSNSRSEMNVSTLELGDSALYLCASSLEGRMNTGELFFGEGSRLTVL.

V is TRBV30 and J is TRBJ2-1, with D unclear. The V end was cut by 4 bases, the J end by 11 bases, with 12 bases between. CDR3 length equals 11 residues. CDR1 and CDR2 (germline): GTSNPN, SVGIG (reference sequence). The CDR3: CAWKVEVKQFF. In nucleotides, the CDR3 is TGTGCCTGGAAGGTAGAGGTCAAGCAGTTCTTC.

This chain uses TRBV30 with TRBJ2-4, with 8 bases lining up with TRBD1. Looked up from germline, CDR1 is GTSNPN and CDR2 is SVGIG (reference sequence). The CDR3 spans 12 residues. Trimming removed 2 bases from V and 9 bases from J; junction bases left unmatched: 3. Here the CDR3 reads CAWSQDRAIQYF. The CDR3 nucleotides are TGTGCCTGGAGTCAGGACAGGGCCATTCAGTACTTC.

The chain links TRBV6-5 to TRBJ2-7; D remains unclear. Germline V CDR1 and CDR2: MNHEY, SVGAGI. The CDR3 has 14 amino acids. The V end lost 6 bases, the J end lost 1 base, and 13 bases lay between the germline ends. The CDR3 DNA reads TGTGCCAGCAGCCCCCGGGCACTTTCCTACGAGCAGTACTTC. Translated: CASSPRALSYEQYF.

The chain couples TRBV11-2 to TRBJ2-1, with TRBD1 matching 9 bases. Losses at the gene ends were 4 bases for V and 7 bases for J; bases not matched to a gene: 5. CDR3 length: 14 amino acids. Germline values: CDR1 SGHAT, CDR2 FQNNGV. CDR3 amino acids: CASSSNRGRNEQFF. CDR3 in DNA: TGTGCCAGCAGCTCAAACAGGGGGCGGAATGAGCAGTTCTTC.

This chain uses TRBV7-2 with TRBJ1-1; tentative D call: TRBD1 (6 bases). Germline V gene sequence: CDR1 SGHTA, CDR2 FQGNSA. The ends were cut back, 5 bases at V and 1 base at J, with 11 bases in the middle. The CDR3 sequence is 14 residues long. CDR3 bases: TGTGCCAGCAGCGTACAGGGCCCGAACACTGAAGCTTTCTTT. Translated, it gives CASSVQGPNTEAFF. Complete variable domain (other parts from reference TRBV7-2 and TRBJ1-1): GAGVSQSPSNKVTEKGKDVELRCDPISGHTALYWYRQSLGQGLEFLIYFQGNSAPDKSGLPSDRFSAERTGGSVSTLTIQRTQQEDSAVYLCASSVQGPNTEAFFGQGTRLTVV.

The gene calls are TRBV7-2 and TRBJ2-1, with D hard to call. Germline assignment: CDR1 SGHTA and CDR2 FQGNSA. The germline V and J ends were trimmed by 2 bases and 10 bases, with 6 bases remaining between them. The CDR3 extends over 11 amino acids. The CDR3 loop is CASSLYEEQFF. The CDR3 bases are TGTGCCAGCAGCTTATACGAAGAGCAGTTCTTC.

V and J are TRBV9 and TRBJ2-5; the D gene is possibly TRBD2 (6 bases). The CDR3 has 14 residues. Germline V gene lookup returns CDR1 SGDLS and CDR2 YYNGEE. V lost 0 bases, J lost 5 bases, and 11 bases lay in between. This chain's CDR3 is CASSVVGAGETQYF. CDR3 bases: TGTGCCAGCAGCGTAGTAGGGGCGGGGGAGACCCAGTACTTC. Together with reference TRBV9 and TRBJ2-5, the CDR3 gives the full variable domain: DSGVTQTPKHLITATGQRVTLRCSPRSGDLSVYWYQQSLDQGLQFLIQYYNGEERAKGNILERFSAQQFPDLHSELNLSSLELGDSALYFCASSVVGAGETQYFGPGTRLLVL.

The CDR3 DNA is TGTGCCAGCAGCTCGGACAGGGTTTCTGAAGCTTTCTTT. Translating gives CASSSDRVSEAFF. V usage is TRBV7-2 and J usage is TRBJ1-1; 8 bases match TRBD1. Germline trimming cut 4 bases from V and 6 bases from J; bases unmatched to any gene: 4. Germline CDR1 is SGHTA and CDR2 is FQGNSA. The CDR3 spans 13 residues.

This chain uses TRBV7-9 with TRBJ1-2; D unclear. V shed 4 bases and J shed 2 bases, with 14 bases lying between them. The CDR3 covers 15 residues. The germline CDR1 and CDR2 sequences are SEHNR and FQNEAQ (reference sequence). CDR3: CASSSDRERNYGYTF. The CDR3 bases are TGTGCCAGCAGCTCCGACCGTGAGAGAAACTATGGCTACACCTTC.

This clone was seen more than once but under ten times. The chain is built from TRBV10-3 and TRBJ1-3; no clear D. This CDR3 has 15 residues. Trimming cost V 0 bases and J 6 bases, with 12 bases left between them. The germline CDR1 and CDR2 sequences are ENHRY and SYGVKD. This CDR3 is CAISESGGMANTIYF. The CDR3 nucleotides are TGTGCCATCAGTGAGTCAGGAGGCATGGCAAACACCATATATTTT.

J is TRBJ2-1 and V is TRBV5-4, with 7 bases lining up with TRBD2. The CDR3 has 16 residues. Germline V gives CDR1 SGHNT, CDR2 YYREEE (reference sequence). Trimming cost V 2 bases and J 2 bases; bases outside gene matches: 7. The CDR3 bases are TGTGCCAGCAGCTTATCAGCGGGGAGTCCCTACAATGAGCAGTTCTTC. Translating gives CASSLSAGSPYNEQFF.

V and J are TRBV19 and TRBJ1-2; 8 bases are shared with TRBD1. The junction had 9 bases not matched to a gene; V was cut back by 2 bases and J by 1 base. The CDR3 length is 17 residues. Looked up from germline, CDR1 is LNHDA and CDR2 is SQIVND (reference sequence). The CDR3 bases are TGTGCCAGTAGTATAACCCGACTGGGACAGGTTAACTATGGCTACACCTTC. Its protein product is CASSITRLGQVNYGYTF.

About this clone: In the same sample, other DNA sequences code for this CDR3. This chain joins TRBV5-4 and TRBJ1-1; no clear D. This CDR3 has 13 amino acids. Trimming stripped 0 bases from V and 2 bases from J, with 5 bases between. The V gene's germline CDR1 is SGHNT and CDR2 YYREEE (reference sequence). The CDR3 coding sequence is TGTGCCAGCAGCTTGGTAGATAACACTGAAGCTTTCTTT. Translation gives CASSLVDNTEAFF. Combining the CDR3 with reference TRBV5-4 and TRBJ1-1 gives the whole variable domain ETGVTQSPTHLIKTRGQQVTLRCSSQSGHNTVSWYQQALGQGPQFIFQYYREEENGRGNFPPRFSGLQFPNYSSELNVNALELDDSALYLCASSLVDNTEAFFGQGTRLTVV.

Notes on this clone: The identical CDR3 is also encoded by other nucleotide sequences in the sample. The chain combines TRBV5-1 with TRBJ2-1, with 7 bases aligning to TRBD1. CDR1 SGHRS and CDR2 YFSETQ come from the germline V gene. The CDR3 runs 15 residues. V trimming: 5 bases; J trimming: 0 bases; junction bases outside the gene matches: 5. CDR3 loop: CASSRDRSSYNEQFF. In DNA form, the CDR3 reads TGCGCCAGCAGTCGGGACAGAAGCTCCTACAATGAGCAGTTCTTC.

The V gene is TRBV18, the J gene TRBJ1-2; D perhaps matches TRBD1 (5 bases). Germline CDR1 KGHSH, CDR2 LQKENI. The CDR3 totals 13 residues. Trimming shortened V by 3 bases and J by 4 bases, and 9 bases separated the two germline ends. CDR3 residues: CASSPGHSYGYTF. CDR3 nucleotides: TGTGCCAGCTCACCCGGACATAGCTATGGCTACACCTTC.

The chain combines TRBV27 with TRBJ2-5; TRBD2 matches 7 bases. Unmatched junction bases numbered 16, after V lost 5 bases and J lost 4 bases. Germline CDR1 reads MNHEY; CDR2 reads SMNVEV (reference sequence). The CDR3 totals 17 residues. This CDR3 is CASSPPLGRAARETQYF. The CDR3 DNA reads as TGTGCCAGCAGTCCCCCCTTAGGGAGGGCCGCAAGAGAGACCCAGTACTTC.

The V gene is TRBV5-4, the J gene TRBJ2-5, with unresolved D. Trimming shortened V by 1 base and J by 0 bases, and 4 bases separated the two germline ends. The germline CDR1 and CDR2 sequences are SGHNT and YYREEE (reference sequence). CDR3 length equals 13 residues. CDR3 sequence: CASSLTNQETQYF. In DNA form, the CDR3 reads TGTGCCAGCAGCTTGACTAACCAAGAGACCCAGTACTTC.

The V gene is TRBV9, the J gene TRBJ2-5; D not resolved. This CDR3 spans 13 amino acids. V lost 0 bases, J lost 1 base, and 4 bases lay in between. Germline V CDR1 and CDR2: SGDLS, YYNGEE. The CDR3 nucleotides are TGTGCCAGCAGCGTAGACCTCCAAGAGACCCAGTACTTC. Translated: CASSVDLQETQYF.

The chain has TRBV11-3 and TRBJ2-7; D not certain. Germline loops: CDR1 SGHNT, CDR2 YENEEA. This CDR3 spans 15 amino acids. V was pared by 1 base and J by 10 bases, with 20 bases between. Here the CDR3 reads CASSLALGSYHLQYF. CDR3 nucleotide sequence: TGTGCCAGCAGCTTAGCCCTAGGGTCCTACCACCTTCAGTACTTC.

This clone was found many times. The chain uses TRBV7-8 and TRBJ1-5; D perhaps matches TRBD1 (5 bases). The CDR3 spans 13 residues. The germline V gene encodes CDR1 SGHVS and CDR2 FQNEAQ. V lost 4 bases and J 6 bases, leaving 10 bases between the germline ends. This CDR3 reads CASSSREGQPQHF. In DNA, the CDR3 is TGTGCCAGCAGCTCCAGGGAGGGTCAGCCCCAGCATTTT.

With regard to this clone: The same CDR3 is also encoded by other DNA sequences in this sample. This chain links TRBV18 with TRBJ2-1, with TRBD2 identical over 9 bases. V dropped 3 bases and J dropped 2; count of bases not matched to a gene: 2. The germline gives CDR1 KGHSH, CDR2 LQKENI. The CDR3 totals 15 residues. The CDR3, as DNA: TGTGCCAGCTCACCTCTAGCGGGGACCTACAATGAGCAGTTCTTC. Protein sequence: CASSPLAGTYNEQFF.

The chain employs TRBV10-3 and TRBJ2-1; TRBD1 matches at 7 bases. The ends lost 10 bases at V and 10 bases at J; junction bases unmatched: 10. Germline assignment: CDR1 ENHRY and CDR2 SYGVKD. This CDR3 is built from 12 residues. CDR3 residues: CANADRDGEQFF. For the CDR3, the DNA is TGTGCCAACGCCGACAGGGACGGGGAGCAGTTCTTC.

V usage is TRBV6-1 and J usage is TRBJ2-3, with a possible D match to TRBD2 (6 bases). Trimming removed 3 bases from V and 1 base from J, with 8 bases in between. The CDR3 covers 14 residues. Germline CDR1 and CDR2: MNHNS and SASEGT. The chain's CDR3 is CASSDSGGTDTQYF. CDR3 bases: TGTGCCAGCAGTGATTCGGGGGGCACAGATACGCAGTATTTT.

This clone came up many times. The chain carries TRBV10-2 and TRBJ2-5, with a tentative D call TRBD1 (5 bases). Trimming took 8 bases from V and 5 from J, leaving 9 bases between them. The CDR3 has 11 residues. The germline gives CDR1 WSHSY, CDR2 SAAADI. The CDR3 nucleotides are TGCGCCAGCGGAAAGGGGGAGACCCAGTACTTC. This encodes CASGKGETQYF.

The genes are TRBV28 and TRBJ2-5, with 9 bases matching TRBD1. The CDR3 runs 13 residues. Germline V gene data show CDR1 as MDHEN and CDR2 as SYDVKM. V lost 9 bases, J lost 1 base, and 3 bases stayed unmatched. The CDR3: CASNRGLQETQYF. DNA of the CDR3: TGTGCCAGTAACAGGGGGCTCCAAGAGACCCAGTACTTC. Based on the CDR3 plus reference TRBV28 and TRBJ2-5, the full variable domain is DVKVTQSSRYLVKRTGEKVFLECVQDMDHENMFWYRQDPGLGLRLIYFSYDVKMKEKGDIPEGYSVSREKKERFSLILESASTNQTSMYLCASNRGLQETQYFGPGTRLLVL.

This clone was observed once. The chain employs TRBV5-1 and TRBJ2-3, with unresolved D. Germline-derived CDR1 and CDR2 are SGHRS and YFSETQ. The CDR3 runs 15 residues. V shed 6 bases and J shed 0 bases, with 14 bases lying between them. The DNA for the CDR3 is TGCGCCAGCAATTCCCAGTCCTCTAGCACAGATACGCAGTATTTT. Its translation: CASNSQSSSTDTQYF.